One and the same sample provided the 31 T cell receptor beta chains below, sequenced in a study of beta chain features in type 1 diabetes. Sequenced material consisted of expressed TCRB transcripts (all of the isolated RNA was reverse transcribed). Sequencing used immunoSEQ multiplex PCR; TCRdb keeps in-frame clones, though not all of them. The sample carries roughly 130,000 clones, about a tenth recorded once. The sequenced sample was central memory CD4+ T cells from blood. The receptors shown here come from a young man in good health.

V and J are TRBV6-5 and TRBJ2-7; D is undetermined. The CDR3 totals 12 residues. The V end was cut by 5 bases, the J end by 6 bases, with 11 bases between. CDR1 is MNHEY, CDR2 SVGAGI, per germline. The CDR3 nucleotides read TGTGCCAGCAGTACAGACCTGGGCGAGCAGTACTTC. Translating it yields CASSTDLGEQYF.

This clone was observed a few times. The chain uses TRBV7-2 and TRBJ2-3, with 9 bases lining up with TRBD1. The ends lost 5 bases at V and 2 bases at J; junction bases unmatched: 5. The germline V gene encodes CDR1 SGHTA and CDR2 FQGNSA. This CDR3 is 15 amino acids long. The CDR3: CASSRTGVFTDTQYF. Here the CDR3 DNA reads TGTGCCAGCAGCCGGACAGGGGTTTTCACAGATACGCAGTATTTT.

A few counts support this clone. The V and J genes are TRBV4-1 and TRBJ2-1, with 7 bases aligning to TRBD1. V was pared by 0 bases and J by 8 bases, with 4 bases of the junction left unmatched. The CDR3 sequence is 14 residues long. Germline V lookup: CDR1 MGHRA, CDR2 YSYEKL. The CDR3 nucleotides are TGCGCCAGCAGCCAAGAAGACAGGGCTGATGAGCAGTTCTTC. This encodes CASSQEDRADEQFF.

The J gene is TRBJ2-2, the V gene TRBV2, with 7 bases lining up with TRBD1. The CDR3 has 13 amino acids. The J segment lost 5 bases and the V segment lost 7 bases, leaving 4 bases of the junction unmatched. Germline CDR1 SNHLY, CDR2 FYNNEI. The CDR3 loop reads CASTRTGTGELFF. The CDR3 bases are TGTGCCAGCACCAGGACAGGTACCGGGGAGCTGTTTTTT.

This clone was observed a few times. V is TRBV6-1 and J is TRBJ2-5; TRBD2 matches at 10 bases. Germline values: CDR1 MNHNS, CDR2 SASEGT. The CDR3 sequence is 15 residues long. The junction had 6 bases not matched to a gene; V was cut back by 6 bases and J by 2 bases. The CDR3 DNA follows: TGTGCCAGCAGGCCGACTAGCGGGCTACAAGAGACCCAGTACTTC. As protein: CASRPTSGLQETQYF.

This clone was recorded a few times. The gene calls are TRBV6-5 and TRBJ2-7; 7 bases fit TRBD1. Germline lookup yields CDR1 MNHEY and CDR2 SVGAGI. Losses at the gene ends were 6 bases for V and 4 bases for J; bases not matched to a gene: 6. This CDR3 has 13 amino acids. CDR3 residues: CASRYRGSYEQYF. The CDR3 coding sequence is TGTGCCAGCAGGTACAGGGGCAGTTACGAGCAGTACTTC.

This clone was recorded a few times. The V call is TRBV28, the J call TRBJ2-6; tentative D call: TRBD1 (6 bases). Germline values: CDR1 MDHEN, CDR2 SYDVKM. The CDR3 runs to 21 residues. V lost 8 bases and J lost 1, with 30 bases in between. DNA of the CDR3: TGTGCCAGCTTAAGTCCCAGCAGTGTCAAAACAGGGAAATCTGGGGCCAACGTCCTGACTTTC. Protein product: CASLSPSSVKTGKSGANVLTF.

This clone turned up a few times. V usage is TRBV28 and J usage is TRBJ2-5, with 11 bases that match TRBD2. The length of the CDR3 is 15 residues. Germline V gene sequence: CDR1 MDHEN, CDR2 SYDVKM. The V and J ends lost 5 bases and 4 bases, in that order; junction bases with no gene match: 6. CDR3 bases: TGTGCCAGCAGTAATAGCGGGGGGGCTTTAGAGACCCAGTACTTC. It yields the protein CASSNSGGALETQYF.

CDR3 sequence (DNA): TGCGCCAGCAGCCTTGGGACTAGCGGCACAGATACGCAGTATTTT. Translating it yields CASSLGTSGTDTQYF. The rearrangement links TRBV4-3 to TRBJ2-3, with 10 bases identical to TRBD2. The CDR3 is 15 amino acids. Germline CDR1 and CDR2: LGHNA and YSLEER. V shed 4 bases and J 1 base; nucleotides not matched to a gene: 2.

V and J are TRBV27 and TRBJ1-6; D gene uncertain. Trimming took 2 bases from V and 9 from J, leaving 14 bases between them. In germline, CDR1 is MNHEY, CDR2 SMNVEV (reference sequence). The CDR3 covers 15 residues. In nucleotides, the CDR3 is TGTGCCAGCAGTTTAAGCCAAATACCTAGTTCACCCCTCCACTTT. Translated: CASSLSQIPSSPLHF.

In its sample, this clone was seen a few times. This chain connects TRBV30 to TRBJ1-5; TRBD1 is a possible D gene (5 bases). CDR3 size: 17 residues. Per germline, CDR1 GTSNPN and CDR2 SVGIG (reference sequence). The V end was cut by 6 bases, the J end by 0 bases, with 21 bases between. The CDR3 DNA follows: TGTGCCTGCTCCTTAGGGTCGACAGCCACTAGCAATCAGCCCCAGCATTTT. As protein: CACSLGSTATSNQPQHF. The full variable domain, completed using reference TRBV30 and TRBJ1-5, is SQTIHQWPATLVQPVGSPLSLECTVEGTSNPNLYWYRQAAGRGLQLLFYSVGIGQISSEVPQNLSASRPQDRQFILSSKKLLLSDSGFYLCACSLGSTATSNQPQHFGDGTRLSIL.

V is TRBV5-4 and J is TRBJ2-5; D call uncertain. V lost 4 bases, J lost 1 base, and 14 bases lay in between. The CDR3 length is 15 residues. Germline V gene sequence: CDR1 SGHNT, CDR2 YYREEE (reference sequence). The CDR3 here is CASSMTVAGQETQYF. The CDR3 DNA reads TGTGCCAGCAGCATGACTGTAGCCGGCCAAGAGACCCAGTACTTC. The full variable domain, with the rest looked up from reference TRBV5-4 and TRBJ2-5, is ETGVTQSPTHLIKTRGQQVTLRCSSQSGHNTVSWYQQALGQGPQFIFQYYREEENGRGNFPPRFSGLQFPNYSSELNVNALELDDSALYLCASSMTVAGQETQYFGPGTRLLVL.

This clone was detected only a few times. The V call is TRBV6-1, the J call TRBJ2-5; 10 bases agree with TRBD2. CDR3 size: 15 residues. Trimming at V came to 1 base and at J to 5 bases, leaving 4 bases not matched to a gene. CDR1 is MNHNS, CDR2 SASEGT, per germline. The CDR3, as DNA: TGTGCCAGCAGTGAAGGGGGACTAGCGTCCGAGACCCAGTACTTC. Translation: CASSEGGLASETQYF.

The table lists this clone with a few counts. The J gene is TRBJ1-6, the V gene TRBV7-2; D remains ambiguous. Germline loops: CDR1 SGHTA, CDR2 FQGNSA. The CDR3 is 15 amino acids. The ends were cut back, 5 bases at V and 7 bases at J, with 15 bases in the middle. CDR3 in amino acids: CASSARRDRNSPLHF. CDR3 DNA: TGTGCCAGCAGCGCCCGCCGGGATCGAAATTCACCCCTCCACTTT.

This clone was detected a few times. V gene TRBV29-1 combines with J gene TRBJ1-6; D might be TRBD1 (6 bases). The CDR3 covers 13 residues. CDR1 and CDR2 from the germline V gene are SQVTM and ANQGSEA. V was pared by 4 bases and J by 10 bases, with 14 bases between. The CDR3 sequence: CSVAENRDSPLHF. The CDR3 DNA sequence: TGCAGCGTTGCAGAAAACAGGGACTCACCCCTCCACTTT.

The chain carries TRBV28 and TRBJ1-2; D unresolved. The V gene lost 2 bases and the J gene lost 0 bases, with 4 bases spanning the gap. From germline, CDR1 is MDHEN and CDR2 SYDVKM. The CDR3 sequence is 13 residues long. The CDR3 DNA follows: TGTGCCAGCAGTTTAATAGCTAACTATGGCTACACCTTC. This codes for CASSLIANYGYTF.

The CDR3: CASSFTEGRETQYF. DNA of the CDR3: TGTGCCAGCAGCTTTACCGAGGGGAGGGAGACCCAGTACTTC. The chain couples TRBV7-8 to TRBJ2-5; D possibly corresponds to TRBD2 (6 bases). There are 14 residues in the CDR3. Trimming cost V 3 bases and J 5 bases, with 13 bases left between them. Looked up from germline, CDR1 is SGHVS and CDR2 is FQNEAQ.

This clone was observed a few times. The J gene is TRBJ2-3, the V gene TRBV2, with D possibly being TRBD1 (6 bases). V was cut by 2 bases and J by 6 bases, with 6 bases left in between. The CDR3 has 12 residues. Germline values: CDR1 SNHLY, CDR2 FYNNEI. CDR3 amino acids: CASSEQGDTQYF. CDR3 in DNA: TGTGCCAGCAGTGAACAGGGGGATACGCAGTATTTT.

This clone was detected ten times or more. The chain links TRBV7-2 to TRBJ2-7; tentative D call: TRBD2 (6 bases). Germline CDR1 is SGHTA and CDR2 is FQGNSA. Trimming took 5 bases from V and 7 from J, leaving 12 bases between them. The CDR3 runs to 12 residues. In DNA form, the CDR3 reads TGTGCCAGCAGCCCCTCCGGGAGTGAGCAGTACTTC. As protein: CASSPSGSEQYF.

This clone has more than one count but fewer than ten. This CDR3 reads CASSYRLGLSTDTQYF. The CDR3 bases are TGTGCCAGCAGCTACCGACTAGGGCTCAGCACAGATACGCAGTATTTT. This chain uses TRBV7-2 with TRBJ2-3; perhaps TRBD2 as D (6 bases). Trimming shortened V by 4 bases and J by 0 bases, and 14 bases separated the two germline ends. The germline V gene has CDR1 SGHTA and CDR2 FQGNSA. The CDR3 length is 16 residues.

This clone has a count of ten or more. The chain uses TRBV9 and TRBJ2-1; tentative D call: TRBD1 (6 bases). V was trimmed by 4 bases and J by 7 bases, leaving 18 bases between them. This CDR3 spans 15 amino acids. Germline CDR1 SGDLS, CDR2 YYNGEE. In nucleotides, the CDR3 is TGTGCCAGCAGCCAAGTATTCGGGACACCTAATGAGCAGTTCTTC. Amino acid sequence: CASSQVFGTPNEQFF.

This clone turned up a few times. The chain combines TRBV9 with TRBJ2-3; 9 bases map to TRBD2. Per germline, CDR1 SGDLS and CDR2 YYNGEE. Trimming removed 7 bases from V and 4 bases from J; junction bases left unmatched: 10. CDR3 length: 15 amino acids. The CDR3 loop is CASGAGGPMADTQYF. The CDR3 nucleotides read TGTGCCAGCGGGGCGGGGGGGCCTATGGCAGATACGCAGTATTTT.

V and J are TRBV18 and TRBJ2-7, with 8 positions matching TRBD1. Germline V gives CDR1 KGHSH, CDR2 LQKENI. With 2 bases clipped from V and 0 bases from J, the junction kept 9 bases outside the gene matches. CDR3 length: 17 residues. The CDR3 DNA reads as TGTGCCAGCTCACCAACTGGGACAGGCGCCAGCTCCTACGAGCAGTACTTC. It yields the protein CASSPTGTGASSYEQYF. Complete variable domain (other parts from reference TRBV18 and TRBJ2-7): NAGVMQNPRHLVRRRGQEARLRCSPMKGHSHVYWYRQLPEEGLKFMVYLQKENIIDESGMPKERFSAEFPKEGPSILRIQQVVRGDSAAYFCASSPTGTGASSYEQYFGPGTRLTVT.

A few counts support this clone. The chain carries TRBV27 and TRBJ1-5; D gene unclear. CDR1 and CDR2 from the germline V gene are MNHEY and SMNVEV (reference sequence). Deletions cut 6 bases from V and 1 base from J, with 16 bases between. The CDR3 runs 16 residues. The CDR3 sequence is CASRAAARLSNQPQHF. CDR3 nucleotides: TGTGCCAGCAGGGCTGCCGCCAGGTTAAGCAATCAGCCCCAGCATTTT.

The chain recombines TRBV5-1 with TRBJ2-5; D gene unclear. Germline values: CDR1 SGHRS, CDR2 YFSETQ. The CDR3 length is 9 residues. V was pared by 9 bases and J by 2 bases, with 2 bases between. The CDR3 region is CATQETQYF. The DNA for the CDR3 is TGCGCCACACAAGAGACCCAGTACTTC. The full variable domain, with the rest looked up from reference TRBV5-1 and TRBJ2-5, is KAGVTQTPRYLIKTRGQQVTLSCSPISGHRSVSWYQQTPGQGLQFLFEYFSETQRNKGNFPGRFSGRQFSNSRSEMNVSTLELGDSALYLCATQETQYFGPGTRLLVL.

In this sample, this clone turned up a few times. This chain links TRBV29-1 with TRBJ1-2, with TRBD1 matching 9 bases. Per the germline V gene, CDR1 is SQVTM and CDR2 is ANQGSEA. V lost 0 bases, J lost 4 bases, and 3 bases stayed unmatched. CDR3 length equals 14 residues. DNA for the CDR3: TGCAGCGTTGAAGATCTGACAGGGGGCTATGGCTACACCTTC. Amino acids: CSVEDLTGGYGYTF.

J is TRBJ2-7 and V is TRBV11-2; D perhaps matches TRBD1 (7 bases). Germline CDR1 is SGHAT and CDR2 is FQNNGV. The length of the CDR3 is 15 residues. Trimming left V 5 bases short and J 5 bases short, with 19 bases between. CDR3 protein: CASSRGTEFVNEQYF. In DNA, the CDR3 is TGTGCCAGCAGCCGCGGGACAGAGTTTGTGAACGAGCAGTACTTC.

The V and J genes are TRBV6-1 and TRBJ2-3; 11 nucleotides align to TRBD2. The ends lost 5 bases at V and 3 bases at J; junction bases unmatched: 4. Germline V lookup: CDR1 MNHNS, CDR2 SASEGT. The CDR3 runs to 15 residues. The CDR3 here is CASSLAGGPTDTQYF. In nucleotides, the CDR3 is TGTGCCAGCAGTTTAGCGGGGGGGCCGACAGATACGCAGTATTTT.

This clone was seen only a few times. The J gene is TRBJ2-1, the V gene TRBV14, with 8 nucleotides matching TRBD2. CDR1 is SGHDN and CDR2 is FVKESK in the germline V gene. The V and J ends lost 4 bases and 2 bases, in that order; junction bases with no gene match: 4. This CDR3 region has 15 residues. The CDR3 sequence is CASSLRGGPYNEQFF. The CDR3 DNA reads TGTGCCAGCAGCCTCCGGGGGGGCCCCTACAATGAGCAGTTCTTC.

The sample holds a few counts of this clone. The chain uses TRBV5-1 and TRBJ2-1, with 12 bases identical to TRBD2. Per germline, CDR1 SGHRS and CDR2 YFSETQ. This CDR3 spans 16 amino acids. The V gene end was trimmed by 0 bases and the J gene end by 4 bases; junction bases not matched to a gene: 2. The CDR3 region has the DNA TGCGCCAGCAGCTTGGCCGGGACTAGCGGGTACAATGAGCAGTTCTTC. Amino acids: CASSLAGTSGYNEQFF.

The table lists this clone with a few counts. V is TRBV11-2 and J is TRBJ1-1; 9 bases are shared with TRBD1. With 6 bases clipped from V and 3 bases from J, the junction kept 5 bases outside the gene matches. This CDR3 is 14 amino acids long. CDR1 is SGHAT, CDR2 FQNNGV, per germline. The CDR3, as DNA: TGTGCCAGCAGTCGGGACAGGGCGGACACTGAAGCTTTCTTT. It yields the protein CASSRDRADTEAFF.